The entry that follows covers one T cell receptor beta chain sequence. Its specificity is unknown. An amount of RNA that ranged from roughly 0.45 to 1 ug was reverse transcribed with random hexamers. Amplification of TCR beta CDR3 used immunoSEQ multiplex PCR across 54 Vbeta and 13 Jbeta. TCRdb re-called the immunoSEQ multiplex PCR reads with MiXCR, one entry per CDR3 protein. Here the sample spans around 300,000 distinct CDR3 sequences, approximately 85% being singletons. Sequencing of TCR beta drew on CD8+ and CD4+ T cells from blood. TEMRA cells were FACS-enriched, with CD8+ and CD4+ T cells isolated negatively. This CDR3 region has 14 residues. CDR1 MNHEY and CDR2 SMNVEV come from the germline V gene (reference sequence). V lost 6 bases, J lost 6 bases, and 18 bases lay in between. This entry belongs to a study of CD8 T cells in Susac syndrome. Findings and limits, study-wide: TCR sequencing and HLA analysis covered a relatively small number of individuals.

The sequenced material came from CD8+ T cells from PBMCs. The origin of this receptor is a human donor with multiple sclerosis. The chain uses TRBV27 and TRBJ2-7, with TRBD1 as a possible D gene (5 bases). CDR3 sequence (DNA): TGTGCCAGCAGAGGGTCCACAGGTTTGGGCGAGCAGTACTTC. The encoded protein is CASRGSTGLGEQYF.